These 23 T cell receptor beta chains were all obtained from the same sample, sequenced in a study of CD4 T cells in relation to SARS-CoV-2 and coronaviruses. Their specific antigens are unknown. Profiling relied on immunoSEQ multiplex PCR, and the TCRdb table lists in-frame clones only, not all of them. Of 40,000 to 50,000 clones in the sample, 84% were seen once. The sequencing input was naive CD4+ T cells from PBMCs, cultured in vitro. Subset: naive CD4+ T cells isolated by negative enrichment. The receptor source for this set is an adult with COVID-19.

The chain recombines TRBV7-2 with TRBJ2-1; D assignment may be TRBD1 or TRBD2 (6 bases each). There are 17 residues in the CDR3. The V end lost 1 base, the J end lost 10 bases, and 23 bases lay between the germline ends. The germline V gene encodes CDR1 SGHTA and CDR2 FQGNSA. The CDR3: CASSLGPETRGADEQFF. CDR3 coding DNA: TGTGCCAGCAGCTTAGGGCCCGAGACTAGGGGGGCTGACGAGCAGTTCTTC.

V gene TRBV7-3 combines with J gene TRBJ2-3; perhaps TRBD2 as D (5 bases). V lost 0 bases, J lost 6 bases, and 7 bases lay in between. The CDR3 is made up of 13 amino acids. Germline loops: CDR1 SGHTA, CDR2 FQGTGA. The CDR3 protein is CASSLTGLDTQYF. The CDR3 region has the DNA TGTGCCAGCAGCTTAACCGGACTCGATACGCAGTATTTT.

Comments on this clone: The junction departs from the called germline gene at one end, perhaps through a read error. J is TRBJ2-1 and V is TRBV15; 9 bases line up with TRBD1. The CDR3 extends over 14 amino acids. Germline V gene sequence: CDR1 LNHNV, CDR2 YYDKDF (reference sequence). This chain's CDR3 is CATRRGQGFGEQFF. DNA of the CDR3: TGTGCCACCAGAAGAGGACAGGGGTTTGGTGAGCAGTTCTTC. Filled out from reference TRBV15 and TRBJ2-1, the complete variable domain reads DAMVIQNPRYQVTQFGKPVTLSCSQTLNHNVMYWYQQKSSQAPKLLFHYYDKDFNNEADTPDNFQSRRPNTSFCFLDIRSPGLGDTAMYLCATRRGQGFGEQFFGPGTRLTVL.

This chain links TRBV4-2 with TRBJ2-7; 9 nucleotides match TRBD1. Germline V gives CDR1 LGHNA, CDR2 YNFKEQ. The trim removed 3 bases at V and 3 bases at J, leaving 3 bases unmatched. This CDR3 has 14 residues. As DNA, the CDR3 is TGTGCCAGCAGCCAGGACAGGGGCCTCTACGAGCAGTACTTC. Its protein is CASSQDRGLYEQYF.

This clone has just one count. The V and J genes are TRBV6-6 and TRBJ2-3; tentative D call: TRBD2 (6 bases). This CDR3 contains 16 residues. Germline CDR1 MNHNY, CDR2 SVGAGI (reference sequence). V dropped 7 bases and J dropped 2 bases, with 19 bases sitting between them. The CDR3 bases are TGTGCCAGCATCCGGGGGTTGGCCTTCCCCACAGATACGCAGTATTTT. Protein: CASIRGLAFPTDTQYF.

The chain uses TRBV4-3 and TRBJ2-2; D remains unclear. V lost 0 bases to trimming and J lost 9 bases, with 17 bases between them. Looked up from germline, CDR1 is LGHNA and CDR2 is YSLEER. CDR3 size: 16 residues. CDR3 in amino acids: CASSQDVGRPTRELFF. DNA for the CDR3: TGCGCCAGCAGCCAAGATGTGGGCAGGCCCACGCGGGAGCTGTTTTTT.

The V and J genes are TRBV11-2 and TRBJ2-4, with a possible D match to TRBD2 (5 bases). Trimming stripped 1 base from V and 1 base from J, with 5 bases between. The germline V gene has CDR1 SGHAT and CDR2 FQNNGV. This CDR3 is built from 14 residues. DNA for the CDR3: TGTGCCAGCAGCTTAGCGGGGGCCAAAAACATTCAGTACTTC. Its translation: CASSLAGAKNIQYF.

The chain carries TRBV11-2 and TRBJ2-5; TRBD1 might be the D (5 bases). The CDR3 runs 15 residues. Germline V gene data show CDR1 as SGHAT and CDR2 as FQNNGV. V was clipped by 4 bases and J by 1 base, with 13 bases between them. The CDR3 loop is CASSSLWGVQETQYF. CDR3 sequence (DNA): TGTGCCAGCAGCTCTCTATGGGGCGTCCAAGAGACCCAGTACTTC.

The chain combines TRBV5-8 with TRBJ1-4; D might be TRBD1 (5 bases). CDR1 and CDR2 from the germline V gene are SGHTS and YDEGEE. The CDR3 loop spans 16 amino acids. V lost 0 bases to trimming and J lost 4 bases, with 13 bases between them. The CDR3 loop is CASSLDQGLINEKLFF. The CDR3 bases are TGTGCCAGCAGCTTGGACCAGGGACTGATTAATGAAAAACTGTTTTTT. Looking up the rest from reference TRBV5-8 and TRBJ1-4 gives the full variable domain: EAGVTQSPTHLIKTRGQQATLRCSPISGHTSVYWYQQALGLGLQFLLWYDEGEERNRGNFPPRFSGRQFPNYSSELNVNALELEDSALYLCASSLDQGLINEKLFFGSGTQLSVL.

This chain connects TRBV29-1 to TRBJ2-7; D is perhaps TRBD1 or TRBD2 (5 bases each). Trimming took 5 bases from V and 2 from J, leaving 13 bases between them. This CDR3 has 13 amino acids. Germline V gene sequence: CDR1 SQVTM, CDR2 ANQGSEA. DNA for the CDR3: TGCAGCGTTCGCCAGGGAGCCCCCTACGAGCAGTACTTC. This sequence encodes CSVRQGAPYEQYF.

CDR3 nucleotide sequence: TGTGCCAGCACCGGACAGTCCCCCTACGAGCAGTACTTC. Translating gives CASTGQSPYEQYF. This chain links TRBV12-3 or TRBV12-4 with TRBJ2-7; TRBD1 might be the D (6 bases). V was clipped by 7 bases and J by 2 bases, with 12 bases between them. The CDR3 spans 13 residues.

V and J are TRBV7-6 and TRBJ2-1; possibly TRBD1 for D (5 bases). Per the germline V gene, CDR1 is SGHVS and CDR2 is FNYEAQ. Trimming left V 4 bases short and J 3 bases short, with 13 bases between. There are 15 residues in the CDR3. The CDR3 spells CASSSQGIDYNEQFF. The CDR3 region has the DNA TGTGCCAGCAGCTCCCAGGGAATCGACTACAATGAGCAGTTCTTC.

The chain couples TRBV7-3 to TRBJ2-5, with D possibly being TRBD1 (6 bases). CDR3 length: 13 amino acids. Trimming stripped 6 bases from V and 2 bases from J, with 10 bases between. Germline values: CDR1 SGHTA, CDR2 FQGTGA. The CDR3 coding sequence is TGTGCCAGCAGTCGGGGACATCAAGAGACCCAGTACTTC. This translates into CASSRGHQETQYF.

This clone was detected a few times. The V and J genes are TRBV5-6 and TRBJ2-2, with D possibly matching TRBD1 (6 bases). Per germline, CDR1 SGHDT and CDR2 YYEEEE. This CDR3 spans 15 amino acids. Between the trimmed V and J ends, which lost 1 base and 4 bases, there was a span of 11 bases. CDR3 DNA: TGTGCCAGCAGCTTGATAGGGGGTGGCACCGGGGAGCTGTTTTTT. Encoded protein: CASSLIGGGTGELFF.

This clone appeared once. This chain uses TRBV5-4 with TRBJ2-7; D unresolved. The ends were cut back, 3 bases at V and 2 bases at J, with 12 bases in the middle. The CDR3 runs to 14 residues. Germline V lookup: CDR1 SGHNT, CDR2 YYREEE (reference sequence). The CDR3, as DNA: TGTGCCAGCAGCTCGAGACTGGAACCCTACGAGCAGTACTTC. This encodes CASSSRLEPYEQYF.

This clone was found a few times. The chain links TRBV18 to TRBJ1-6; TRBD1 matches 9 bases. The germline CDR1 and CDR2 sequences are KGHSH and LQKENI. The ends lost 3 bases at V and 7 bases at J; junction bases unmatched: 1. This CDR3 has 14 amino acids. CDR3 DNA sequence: TGTGCCAGCTCACCGACAGGGGGAAATTCACCCCTCCACTTT. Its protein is CASSPTGGNSPLHF.

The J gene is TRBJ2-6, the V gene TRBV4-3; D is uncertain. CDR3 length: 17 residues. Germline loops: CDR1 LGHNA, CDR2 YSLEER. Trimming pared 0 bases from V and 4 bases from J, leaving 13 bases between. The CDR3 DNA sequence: TGCGCCAGCAGCCAAGACCCTCGTAGCTACGGGGCCAACGTCCTGACTTTC. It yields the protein CASSQDPRSYGANVLTF.

The CDR3 DNA sequence: TGTGCCAGCAGGGACTCGGACAAAAACCAGTATGGCTACACCTTC. Translated, it gives CASRDSDKNQYGYTF. This sequence joins TRBV27 and TRBJ1-2; D possibly corresponds to TRBD1 (5 bases). Trimming cost V 6 bases and J 5 bases, with 19 bases left between them. CDR1 is MNHEY and CDR2 is SMNVEV in the germline V gene (reference sequence). The CDR3 loop spans 15 amino acids.

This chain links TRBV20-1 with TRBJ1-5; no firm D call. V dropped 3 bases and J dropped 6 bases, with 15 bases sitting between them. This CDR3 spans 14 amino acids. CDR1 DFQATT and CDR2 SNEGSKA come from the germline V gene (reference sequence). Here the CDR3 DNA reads TGCAGTGCTAGTGCCCTTCGGAGGAGTCAGCCCCAGCATTTT. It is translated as CSASALRRSQPQHF.

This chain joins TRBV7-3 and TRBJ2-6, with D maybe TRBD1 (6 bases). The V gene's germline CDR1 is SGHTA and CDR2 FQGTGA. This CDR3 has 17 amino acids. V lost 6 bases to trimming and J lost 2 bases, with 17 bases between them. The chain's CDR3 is CASRVPGHNTGANVLTF. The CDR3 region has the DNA TGTGCCAGCAGGGTACCGGGACACAATACTGGGGCCAACGTCCTGACTTTC.

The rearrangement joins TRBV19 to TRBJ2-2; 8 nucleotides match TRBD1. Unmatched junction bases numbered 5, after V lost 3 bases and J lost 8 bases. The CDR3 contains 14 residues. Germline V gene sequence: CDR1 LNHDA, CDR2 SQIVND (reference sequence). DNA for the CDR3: TGTGCCAGTAGTATTCCAGGGGGCATGGGGGAGCTGTTTTTT. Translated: CASSIPGGMGELFF.

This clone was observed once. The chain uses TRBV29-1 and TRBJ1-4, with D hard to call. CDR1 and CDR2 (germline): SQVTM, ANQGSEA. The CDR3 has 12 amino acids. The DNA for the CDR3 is TGCAGTGCTTTGGGAATTAATGAAAAACTGTTTTTT. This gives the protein CSALGINEKLFF. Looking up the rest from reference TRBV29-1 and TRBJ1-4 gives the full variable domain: SAVISQKPSRDICQRGTSLTIQCQVDSQVTMMFWYRQQPGQSLTLIATANQGSEATYESGFVIDKFPISRPNLTFSTLTVSNMSPEDSSIYLCSALGINEKLFFGSGTQLSVL.

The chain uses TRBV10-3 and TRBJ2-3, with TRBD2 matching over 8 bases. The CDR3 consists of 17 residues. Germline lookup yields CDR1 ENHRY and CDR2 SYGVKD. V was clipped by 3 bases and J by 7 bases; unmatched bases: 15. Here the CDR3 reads CAISEGSRSGGSNTQYF. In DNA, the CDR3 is TGTGCCATCAGTGAAGGATCGAGGAGCGGGGGCTCAAATACGCAGTATTTT.